This TCR beta chain was recorded in a study of T cells of healthy individuals. V was shortened by 0 bases and J by 6 bases, with 6 bases between the two germline ends. This CDR3 comprises 13 residues. The germline CDR1 and CDR2 sequences are SGHRS and YFSETQ. One entry per CDR3 protein results from TCRdb running MiXCR on the 5' RACE reads. The sample includes 55,000 to 65,000 distinct CDR3 sequences, about 17% of them seen just once. This clonotype appeared a few times. This rearrangement joins TRBV5-1 to TRBJ2-2; D uncertain. The sequence was obtained from a human donor in good health. The CDR3 protein is CASSLGESGELFF. The DNA of the CDR3 is TGCGCCAGCAGCTTGGGAGAATCCGGGGAGCTGTTTTTT.